Listed below are T cell receptor beta chains from one sample, sequenced in a study of T-cell memory formation after mild COVID-19. One entry per CDR3 protein results from TCRdb running MiXCR on the 5' RACE reads. Here the sample spans roughly 130,000 distinct CDR3 sequences, approximately 5.9% being singletons. Material for sequencing was PBMCs or a T cell subset sorted from them (not recorded which). These receptors originate from an adult woman who had mild COVID-19 (a few samples of this study predate the infection). Cell type and time point are not known. Both conserved end residues are part of each CDR3. D genes are given only for firm matches. Where a row states a size, it is once, few, many or the class of an expanded clone; other rows omit it.

j_call v_call clone_size d_call cdr3_nt cdr3_aa
TRBJ2-2 TRBV5-1 . . TGCGCCAGCAGCTTGGCCAGTGTCGTAGGGGCCGGGGAGCTGTTTTTT CASSLASVVGAGELFF
TRBJ2-5 TRBV24-1 many . TGTGCCACCAGTGCGCCAGTCTCACAAGAGACCCAGTACTTC CATSAPVSQETQYF
TRBJ2-1 TRBV6-2/TRBV6-3 few . TGTGCCAGCAGTTACTCCCCTTCAGGGGGGATCTACAATGAGCAGTTCTTC CASSYSPSGGIYNEQFF
TRBJ1-1 TRBV5-1 . TRBD1 TGCGCCAGCAGCTGGGACAGGGGGCGTGAAGCTTTCTTT CASSWDRGREAFF
TRBJ1-1 TRBV4-1 . TRBD1 TGCGCCAGCAGCCACCCGGGACAGGGGTTCACTGAAGCTTTCTTT CASSHPGQGFTEAFF
TRBJ2-7 TRBV2 few . TGTGCCAGCGTAAACTCCCTCTACTCCTACGAGCAGTACTTC CASVNSLYSYEQYF
TRBJ1-2 TRBV30 . TRBD1 TGTGCCTGGAGTATCACAGGGGGAGGCAATGGCTACACCTTC CAWSITGGGNGYTF
TRBJ2-1 TRBV7-6 few . TGTGCCAGCAGCTTGTCAGGACCCACGAGGGGGGCCCCACTCTCCTACAATGAGCAGTTCTTC CASSLSGPTRGAPLSYNEQFF
TRBJ1-2 TRBV7-6 . TRBD1 TGTGCCAGCAGCTCCCGGGACAGCTATGGCTACACCTTC CASSSRDSYGYTF
TRBJ1-4 TRBV14 few TRBD1 TGTGCCAGCAGCCAAAGACAGGGGTCGGAAAAACTGTTTTTT CASSQRQGSEKLFF
TRBJ1-1 TRBV5-1 few . TGCGCCAGCAGCTCCTTGAACGTCCTCTCGGTTCCCACTGAAGCTTTCTTT CASSSLNVLSVPTEAFF
TRBJ2-2 TRBV12-3/TRBV12-4 many TRBD2 TGTGCCAGCAGCGCGGGACTATTCAACACCGGGGAGCTGTTTTTT CASSAGLFNTGELFF
TRBJ2-2 TRBV7-9 . . TGTGCCAGCAGCCCAGGACAGACTTTCACCGGGGAGCTGTTTTTT CASSPGQTFTGELFF
TRBJ2-6 TRBV25-1 many . TGTGCCAGCAAAGCCGCAACAGGCTCTGGGGCCAACGTCCTGACTTTC CASKAATGSGANVLTF
TRBJ2-1 TRBV14 few . TGTGCCAGCAGCCAAGATTCCTGGGATGAGCAGTTCTTC CASSQDSWDEQFF
TRBJ1-3 TRBV28 . . TGTGCCAGCAGTTGGCGTCGATTTCTCTCTGGAAACACCATATATTTT CASSWRRFLSGNTIYF
TRBJ2-7 TRBV19 few TRBD1 TGTGCCAGTAGTCAACAGGGGGGTCGCCACGAGCAGTACTTC CASSQQGGRHEQYF
TRBJ1-2 TRBV20-1 few TRBD1 TGCAGTGCTGGAAGACAGGGGGGTTTTGACTATGGCTACACCTTC CSAGRQGGFDYGYTF
TRBJ2-3 TRBV7-3 few . TGTGCCAGCAGCTTAGGGGCGCGGGGTCCTACTAGCACAGATACGCAGTATTTT CASSLGARGPTSTDTQYF
TRBJ1-6 TRBV12-3/TRBV12-4 few . TGTGCCAGCAGTTTAGACGGGGGCGGGAATTCACCCCTCCACTTT CASSLDGGGNSPLHF
TRBJ2-7 TRBV6-5 few TRBD2 TGTGCCAGCAGTCGGGGACTACCGAACTCCTACGAGCAGTACTTC CASSRGLPNSYEQYF
TRBJ2-3 TRBV18 many TRBD1 TGTGCCAGCTCACGGATAACAGGGGGCCGGACAGATACGCAGTATTTT CASSRITGGRTDTQYF
TRBJ2-2 TRBV29-1 . TRBD2 TGCAGCGTCGGGACTAGCGGGGGGGCGGTCACCGGGGAGCTGTTTTTT CSVGTSGGAVTGELFF
TRBJ2-1 TRBV29-1 many . TGCAGCACCGGCGTAAACAATGAGCAGTTCTTC CSTGVNNEQFF
TRBJ2-3 TRBV12-3/TRBV12-4 many . TGTGCCAGCAGTTTAAATTCCGGGCGGATATCTAGCACAGATACGCAGTATTTT CASSLNSGRISSTDTQYF
TRBJ2-6 TRBV6-5 many TRBD2 TGTGCCAGCAGTTCACTAGCGGGAGCTCCCGGGGCCAACGTCCTGACTTTC CASSSLAGAPGANVLTF
TRBJ1-1 TRBV4-2 many . TGTGCCAGCAGCCAAGACGGGGAGACTGAAGCTTTCTTT CASSQDGETEAFF
TRBJ1-5 TRBV27 few . TGTGCCAGCAGTTTCGGGTATAGCAATCAGCCCCAGCATTTT CASSFGYSNQPQHF
TRBJ2-3 TRBV5-5 . TRBD2 TGTGCCAGCAGCTTGGTCAGTTACGTCGGGACTAGGAGGTTTCCTCGCACAGATACGCAGTATTTT CASSLVSYVGTRRFPRTDTQYF
TRBJ2-3 TRBV24-1 many . TGTGCCACCAGCCGCATGGGCACAGATACGCAGTATTTT CATSRMGTDTQYF
TRBJ2-5 TRBV5-1 . TRBD2 TGCGCCAGCAGCTTGAGCGGGGGCCCGGAGACCCAGTACTTC CASSLSGGPETQYF
TRBJ2-7 TRBV20-1 few . TGCAGTGCTAGAGTCGGGCAGGGCCTCTCCTACGAGCAGTACTTC CSARVGQGLSYEQYF
TRBJ2-1 TRBV20-1 . . TGCAGTGCTGAGGACTGGAAGGGGGCCTACAATGAGCAGTTCTTC CSAEDWKGAYNEQFF
TRBJ2-5 TRBV29-1 few . TGCAGCGTTGACCGGTCGGGCCAGGACTTCCAAGAGACCCAGTACTTC CSVDRSGQDFQETQYF
TRBJ2-3 TRBV12-3/TRBV12-4 few . TGTGCCAGCAGTTTGACTAGCACAGATACGCAGTATTTT CASSLTSTDTQYF
TRBJ2-1 TRBV4-2 many . TGTGCCAGCAGCCAAGATAACGCGAACTACAATGAGCAGTTCTTC CASSQDNANYNEQFF
TRBJ1-2 TRBV5-1 many TRBD1 TGCGCCAGCAGCTCACCGGGACAGGTCTATGGCTACACCTTC CASSSPGQVYGYTF
TRBJ2-1 TRBV5-1 many TRBD2 TGCGCCAGCAGCCGGACTAGCGGTGACAATGAGCAGTTCTTC CASSRTSGDNEQFF